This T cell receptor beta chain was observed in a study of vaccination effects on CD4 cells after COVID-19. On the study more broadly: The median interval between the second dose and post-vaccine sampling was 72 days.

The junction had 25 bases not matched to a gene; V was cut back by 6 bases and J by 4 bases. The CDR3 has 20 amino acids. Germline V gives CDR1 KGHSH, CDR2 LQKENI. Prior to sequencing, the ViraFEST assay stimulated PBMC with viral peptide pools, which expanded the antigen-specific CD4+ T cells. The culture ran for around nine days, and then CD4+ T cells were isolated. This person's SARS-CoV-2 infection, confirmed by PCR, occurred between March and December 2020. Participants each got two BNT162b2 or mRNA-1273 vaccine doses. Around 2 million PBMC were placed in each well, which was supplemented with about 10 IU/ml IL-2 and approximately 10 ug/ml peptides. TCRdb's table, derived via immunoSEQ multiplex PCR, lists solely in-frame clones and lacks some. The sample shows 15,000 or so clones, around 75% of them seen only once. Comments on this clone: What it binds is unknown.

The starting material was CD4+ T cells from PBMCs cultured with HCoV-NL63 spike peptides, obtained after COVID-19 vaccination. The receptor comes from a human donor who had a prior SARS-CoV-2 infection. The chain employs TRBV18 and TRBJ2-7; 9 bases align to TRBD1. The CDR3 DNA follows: TGTGCCAGCTCCCCAAACACCAGAGGTTATCCGGGACAGGGCTTGTACGAGCAGTACTTC. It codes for CASSPNTRGYPGQGLYEQYF. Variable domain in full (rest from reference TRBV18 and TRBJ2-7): NAGVMQNPRHLVRRRGQEARLRCSPMKGHSHVYWYRQLPEEGLKFMVYLQKENIIDESGMPKERFSAEFPKEGPSILRIQQVVRGDSAAYFCASSPNTRGYPGQGLYEQYFGPGTRLTVT.